The TCR beta chain under discussion was sequenced for a study of blood T cell repertoires in COVID-19 (dated by TCRdb to 2018 to 2021). General notes on the study: Samples from collaborators originated in the United States, Italy and Spain and spanned both the acute and convalescent phases of COVID-19. The prospective study material was composed of cDNA or gDNA derived from T cells, B-cell-depleted T cells, or PBMCs. Deeply sampled blood TCRbeta repertoires from subjects exposed to, actively infected with, or recovered from COVID-19 were included in the dataset. A freely available public database, intended as a resource for researchers studying the immune response to SARS-CoV-2, is where the repertoires were released. The samples were drawn from two sources: the first 160 participants of the ongoing ImmuneRACE study, and 1,254 subjects contributed by 6 global collaborators. Nearly every sample came with metadata listing a de-identified subject ID, COVID-19 status, age in years and sex. Where available, HLA class I and class II types were obtained from metadata supplied by the sample provider rather than from assay-based typing. Beyond this particular receptor, the publication reports: The amount of clinical and demographic metadata varied by source and participant and was provided uncurated.

From its cysteine to its phenylalanine, the CDR3 spans 15 amino acids. The CDR3 DNA has 45 bases and is translated from base 1. V is cut back by 0 bases and J by 2 bases, with 2 bases in the junction unmatched. CDR1 SGDLS and CDR2 YYNGEE are derived from the germline V gene. Concerning this clone: Which antigen it targets is not known. One base away there is no much larger clone; base qualities are not given.

TCRbeta CDR3 regions were amplified from genomic DNA by means of the immunoSEQ Assay, a bias-controlled multiplex PCR. In the source study's methods: The number of nucleated cells in each sample was estimated by amplification of reference gene primers within the assay. To quantify the absolute abundance of each unique TCRbeta CDR3 rearrangement, sequence reads were collapsed and filtered. For each sample, productive Simpson clonality was calculated as the square root of Simpson's diversity index across productive rearrangements. Not all clones reach the TCRdb copy of this immuneACCESS table, which keeps in-frame sequences only. Checked studies attribute under half of the gap to unresolved V genes and leave the rest unexplained. That table furnishes V, J and clone size, whereas the DNA furnished D and trimming. Present in this sample are about 370,000 clones, 87% of which were seen just once. The ten largest clones take up roughly 10% of the sample.

One collaborating source in Seattle enrolled patients while the patients were actively infected and followed the patients over time throughout the course of disease. Collaborating institutions collected whole blood in K2EDTA tubes following their own protocols. For TCRbeta analysis, collaborator samples were shipped as frozen whole blood, as isolated PBMCs, or as DNA extracted from either sample type. The source is a woman between 25 and 40 years old with COVID-19, enrolled during active disease. Recombination linked TRBV9 to TRBJ2-5; TRBD2 agrees with 9 junctional bases. The sequenced sample was peripheral blood. The DNA sequence is as follows: TGTGCCAGCAGCGTAGGACTAGCGGATCAAGAGACCCAGTACTTC. This translates into CASSVGLADQETQYF.